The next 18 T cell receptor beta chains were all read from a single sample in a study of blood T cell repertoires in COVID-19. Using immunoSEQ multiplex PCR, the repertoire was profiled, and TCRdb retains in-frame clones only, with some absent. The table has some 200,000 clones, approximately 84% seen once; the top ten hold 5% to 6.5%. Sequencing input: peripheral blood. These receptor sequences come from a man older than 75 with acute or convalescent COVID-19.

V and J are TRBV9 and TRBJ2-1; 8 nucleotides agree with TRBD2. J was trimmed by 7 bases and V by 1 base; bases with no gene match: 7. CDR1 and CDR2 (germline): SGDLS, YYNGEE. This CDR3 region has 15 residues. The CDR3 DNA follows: TGTGCCAGCAGCGTATCTTTGCGGGAGGCGAATGAGCAGTTCTTC. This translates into CASSVSLREANEQFF.

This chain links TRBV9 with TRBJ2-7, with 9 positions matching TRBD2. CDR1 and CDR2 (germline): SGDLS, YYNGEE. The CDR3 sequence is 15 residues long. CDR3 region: CPRRGGGEGLHEQYV. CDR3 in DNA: TGTCCCCGCCGCGGCGGGGGGGAGGGCCTCCACGAGCAGTACGTC.

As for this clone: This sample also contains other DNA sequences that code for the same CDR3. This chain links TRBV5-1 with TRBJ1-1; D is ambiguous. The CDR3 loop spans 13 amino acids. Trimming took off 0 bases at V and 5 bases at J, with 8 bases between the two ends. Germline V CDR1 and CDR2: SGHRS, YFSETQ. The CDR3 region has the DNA TGCGCCAGCAGCTTGGCAGCGGGGACTGAAGCTTTCTTT. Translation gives CASSLAAGTEAFF.

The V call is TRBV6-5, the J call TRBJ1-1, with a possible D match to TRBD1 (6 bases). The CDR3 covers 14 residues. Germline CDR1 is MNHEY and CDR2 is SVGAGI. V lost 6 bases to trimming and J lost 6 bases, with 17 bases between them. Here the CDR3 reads CASRKPQGMAEAFF. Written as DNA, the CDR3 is TGTGCCAGCAGGAAACCACAGGGAATGGCTGAAGCTTTCTTT.

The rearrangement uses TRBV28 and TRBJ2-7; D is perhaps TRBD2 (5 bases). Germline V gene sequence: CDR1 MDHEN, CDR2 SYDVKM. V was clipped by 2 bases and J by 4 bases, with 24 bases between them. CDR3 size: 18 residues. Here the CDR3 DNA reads TGTGCCAGCAGTTTAGGAGACCTTATTGGCGGAACGGGGTACGAGCAGTACTTC. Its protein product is CASSLGDLIGGTGYEQYF.

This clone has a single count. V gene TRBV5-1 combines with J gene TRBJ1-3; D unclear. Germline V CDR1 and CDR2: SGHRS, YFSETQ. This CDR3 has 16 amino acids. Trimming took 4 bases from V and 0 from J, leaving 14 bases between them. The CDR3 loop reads CASSRMVAGSGNTIYF. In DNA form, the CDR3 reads TGCGCCAGCAGCCGAATGGTCGCGGGCTCTGGAAACACCATATATTTT. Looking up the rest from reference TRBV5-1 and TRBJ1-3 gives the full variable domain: KAGVTQTPRYLIKTRGQQVTLSCSPISGHRSVSWYQQTPGQGLQFLFEYFSETQRNKGNFPGRFSGRQFSNSRSEMNVSTLELGDSALYLCASSRMVAGSGNTIYFGEGSWLTVV.

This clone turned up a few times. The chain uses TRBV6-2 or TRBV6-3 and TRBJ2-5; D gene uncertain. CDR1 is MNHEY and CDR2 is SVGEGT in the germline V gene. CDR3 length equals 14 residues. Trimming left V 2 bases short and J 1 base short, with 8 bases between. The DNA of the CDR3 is TGTGCCAGCAGTTACGGAACAGCCCAAGAGACCCAGTACTTC. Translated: CASSYGTAQETQYF.

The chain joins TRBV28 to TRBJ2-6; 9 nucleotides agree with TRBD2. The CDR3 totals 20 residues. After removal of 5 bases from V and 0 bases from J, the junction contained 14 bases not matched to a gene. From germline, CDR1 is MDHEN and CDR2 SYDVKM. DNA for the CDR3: TGTGCCAGCAGTCCCTCGAGAGCGGGAGGCCGGAGCTCTGGGGCCAACGTCCTGACTTTC. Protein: CASSPSRAGGRSSGANVLTF.

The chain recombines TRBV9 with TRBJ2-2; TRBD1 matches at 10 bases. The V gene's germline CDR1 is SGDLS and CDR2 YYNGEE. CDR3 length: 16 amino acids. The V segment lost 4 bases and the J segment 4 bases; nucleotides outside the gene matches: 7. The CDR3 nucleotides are TGTGCCAGCAGCATAGACAGGGGGCTCGTCACCGGGGAGCTGTTTTTT. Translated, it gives CASSIDRGLVTGELFF.

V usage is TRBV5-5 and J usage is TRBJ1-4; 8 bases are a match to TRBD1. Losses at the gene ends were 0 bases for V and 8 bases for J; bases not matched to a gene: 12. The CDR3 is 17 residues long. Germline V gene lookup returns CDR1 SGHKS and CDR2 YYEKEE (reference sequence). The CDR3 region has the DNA TGTGCCAGCAGCTTGGTTGCTCAGGGGGCACGGGAGGAAAAACTGTTTTTT. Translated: CASSLVAQGAREEKLFF.

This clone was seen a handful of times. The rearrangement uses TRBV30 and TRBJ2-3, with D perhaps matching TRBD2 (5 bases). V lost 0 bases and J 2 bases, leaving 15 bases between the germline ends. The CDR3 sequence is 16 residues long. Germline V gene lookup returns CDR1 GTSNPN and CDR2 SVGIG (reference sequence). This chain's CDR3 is CAWSVRGRGDTDTQYF. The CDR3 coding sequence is TGTGCCTGGAGTGTACGAGGACGGGGTGACACAGATACGCAGTATTTT.

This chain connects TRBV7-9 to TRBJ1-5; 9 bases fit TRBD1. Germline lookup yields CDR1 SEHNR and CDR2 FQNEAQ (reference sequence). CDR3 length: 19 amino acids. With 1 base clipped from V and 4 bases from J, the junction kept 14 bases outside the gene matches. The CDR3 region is CASSLVPGTGNFMNQPQHF. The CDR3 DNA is TGTGCCAGCAGCTTAGTTCCCGGGACAGGGAATTTTATGAATCAGCCCCAGCATTTT. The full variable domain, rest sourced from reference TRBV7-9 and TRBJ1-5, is DTGVSQNPRHKITKRGQNVTFRCDPISEHNRLYWYRQTLGQGPEFLTYFQNEAQLEKSRLLSDRFSAERPKGSFSTLEIQRTEQGDSAMYLCASSLVPGTGNFMNQPQHFGDGTRLSIL.

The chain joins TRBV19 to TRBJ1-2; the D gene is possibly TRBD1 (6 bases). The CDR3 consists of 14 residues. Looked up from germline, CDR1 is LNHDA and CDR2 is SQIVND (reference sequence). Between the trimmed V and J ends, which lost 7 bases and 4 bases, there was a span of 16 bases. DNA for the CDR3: TGTGCCAGTAAGGGGGGAGGGCCCCGCTATGGCTACACCTTC. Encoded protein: CASKGGGPRYGYTF.

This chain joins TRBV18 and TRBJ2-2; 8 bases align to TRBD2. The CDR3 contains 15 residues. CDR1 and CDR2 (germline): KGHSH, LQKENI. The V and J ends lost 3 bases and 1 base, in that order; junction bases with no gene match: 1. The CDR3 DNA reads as TGTGCCAGCTCACCTGCGGGGGGGAACACCGGGGAGCTGTTTTTT. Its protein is CASSPAGGNTGELFF.

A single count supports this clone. DNA for the CDR3: TGCAGCGTTGAAGGACAGGCCCTAGCCAAAAACATTCAGTACTTC. Residues: CSVEGQALAKNIQYF. The chain recombines TRBV29-1 with TRBJ2-4, with D tentatively TRBD1 (6 bases). This CDR3 comprises 15 residues. Trimming cost V 1 base and J 0 bases, with 10 bases left between them. Germline CDR1 reads SQVTM; CDR2 reads ANQGSEA.

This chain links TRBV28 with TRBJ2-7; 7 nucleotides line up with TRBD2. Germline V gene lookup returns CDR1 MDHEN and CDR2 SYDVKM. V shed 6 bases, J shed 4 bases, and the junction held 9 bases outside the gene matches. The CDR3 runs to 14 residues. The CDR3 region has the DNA TGTGCCAGCAGGAGCCCTAGCGGTATTTACGAGCAGTACTTC. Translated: CASRSPSGIYEQYF.

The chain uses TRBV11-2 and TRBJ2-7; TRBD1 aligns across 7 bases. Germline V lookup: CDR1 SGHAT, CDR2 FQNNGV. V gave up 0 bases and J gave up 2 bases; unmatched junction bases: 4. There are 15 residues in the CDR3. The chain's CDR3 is CASSLDYRGTYEQYF. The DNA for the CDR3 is TGTGCCAGCAGCTTAGACTACAGGGGTACCTACGAGCAGTACTTC.

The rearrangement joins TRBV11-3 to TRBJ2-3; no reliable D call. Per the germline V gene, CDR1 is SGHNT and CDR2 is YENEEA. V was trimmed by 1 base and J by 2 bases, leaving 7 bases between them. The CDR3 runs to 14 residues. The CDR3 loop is CASSLVSYTDTQYF. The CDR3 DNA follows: TGTGCCAGCAGCTTAGTCTCCTACACAGATACGCAGTATTTT.